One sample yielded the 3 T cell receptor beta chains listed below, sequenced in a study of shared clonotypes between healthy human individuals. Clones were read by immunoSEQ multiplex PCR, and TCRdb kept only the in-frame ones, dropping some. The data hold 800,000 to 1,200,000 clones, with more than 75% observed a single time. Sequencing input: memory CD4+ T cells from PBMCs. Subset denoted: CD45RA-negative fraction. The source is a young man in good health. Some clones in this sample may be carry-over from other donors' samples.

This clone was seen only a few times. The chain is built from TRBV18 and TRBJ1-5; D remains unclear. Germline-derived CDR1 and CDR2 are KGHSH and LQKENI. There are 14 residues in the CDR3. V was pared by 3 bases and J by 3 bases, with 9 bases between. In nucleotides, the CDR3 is TGTGCCAGCTCACCCTTTGTGGTCAATCAGCCCCAGCATTTT. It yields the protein CASSPFVVNQPQHF.

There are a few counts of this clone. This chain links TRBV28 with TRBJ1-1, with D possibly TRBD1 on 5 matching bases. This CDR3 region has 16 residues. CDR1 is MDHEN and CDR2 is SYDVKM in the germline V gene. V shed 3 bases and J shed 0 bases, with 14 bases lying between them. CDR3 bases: TGTGCCAGCAGTTTGTCTGGGGCCTTCATGAACACTGAAGCTTTCTTT. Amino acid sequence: CASSLSGAFMNTEAFF.

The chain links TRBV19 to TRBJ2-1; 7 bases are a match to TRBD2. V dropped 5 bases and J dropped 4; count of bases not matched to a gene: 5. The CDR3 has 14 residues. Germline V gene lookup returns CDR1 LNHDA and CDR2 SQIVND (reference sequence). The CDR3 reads CASSGAGVYNEQFF. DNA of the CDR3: TGTGCCAGTAGTGGGGCGGGAGTATACAATGAGCAGTTCTTC.